The following is a TCR beta chain sequence with its context. What it binds is not known. The record originates from a study of T cell responses to AZD1222 COVID-19 vaccine. Profiled with immunoSEQ multiplex PCR; TCRdb holds only in-frame clones, not every one. The table shows 100,000 to 140,000 clones, with around 89% occurring only once. Study-level results: Repertoires in all cases were sampled only once the peak T cell response had passed. Baseline seropositivity characterized only 5 to 7 AZD1222 recipients.

CDR1 and CDR2 from the germline V gene are MGHDK and SYGVNS. Between the trimmed V and J ends, which lost 6 bases and 0 bases, there was a span of 15 bases. The CDR3 contains 16 residues. The source was peripheral blood, collected on day 0 of AZD1222 vaccination. This receptor was taken from an adult in good health. The rearrangement joins TRBV25-1 to TRBJ1-3; TRBD1 is a possible D gene (6 bases). CDR3 in amino acids: CASRGAGTNSGNTIYF. In DNA form, the CDR3 reads TGTGCCAGCAGGGGTGCAGGGACAAACTCTGGAAACACCATATATTTT.